The 32 T cell receptor beta chains listed next were all sequenced from one sample in a study of cytomegalovirus exposure and HLA in healthy donors. Researchers ran the PCR with 60 Vbeta and 13 Jbeta primers. Clones were read by immunoSEQ multiplex PCR, and TCRdb kept only the in-frame ones, dropping some. The sample contains 150,000 or so clones, about 74% of which appear only once. The sample was PBMCs. Receptors originate from a male donor in good health and CMV-seronegative.

As for this clone: Other DNA sequences in this specimen translate into the identical CDR3. The chain couples TRBV5-4 to TRBJ1-2, with a possible D match to TRBD1 (6 bases). Looked up from germline, CDR1 is SGHNT and CDR2 is YYREEE (reference sequence). The V gene lost 4 bases and the J gene lost 5 bases, with 15 bases spanning the gap. CDR3 length: 14 amino acids. The CDR3 nucleotides read TGTGCCAGCAGCCCGATGGGGGCCCTTTATGGCTACACCTTC. Amino acids: CASSPMGALYGYTF.

This clone is a singleton in its sample. The V call is TRBV5-1, the J call TRBJ2-1, with TRBD2 matching over 8 bases. The CDR3 totals 15 residues. Germline loops: CDR1 SGHRS, CDR2 YFSETQ. The V segment lost 2 bases and the J segment 0 bases; nucleotides outside the gene matches: 1. The CDR3 protein is CASSLSGSSYNEQFF. The CDR3 coding sequence is TGCGCCAGCAGCTTAAGCGGGAGCTCCTACAATGAGCAGTTCTTC.

The chain has TRBV6-1 and TRBJ2-7; D gene unclear. The germline CDR1 and CDR2 sequences are MNHNS and SASEGT. The CDR3 runs 13 residues. Trimming took 5 bases from V and 2 from J, leaving 10 bases between them. For the CDR3, the DNA is TGTGCCAGCAGTCCCTCTCACACCTACGAGCAGTACTTC. Its protein product is CASSPSHTYEQYF.

The chain links TRBV7-9 to TRBJ2-7; 8 bases are shared with TRBD2. Trimming took 1 base from V and 2 from J; bases not matched to a gene: 10. The CDR3 length is 17 residues. Germline assignment: CDR1 SEHNR and CDR2 FQNEAQ (reference sequence). DNA of the CDR3: TGTGCCAGCAGCTTAGTTGTTAGCGGGGTTTCTACCTACGAGCAGTACTTC. Translation gives CASSLVVSGVSTYEQYF. The whole variable domain, filled in from reference TRBV7-9 and TRBJ2-7, reads DTGVSQNPRHKITKRGQNVTFRCDPISEHNRLYWYRQTLGQGPEFLTYFQNEAQLEKSRLLSDRFSAERPKGSFSTLEIQRTEQGDSAMYLCASSLVVSGVSTYEQYFGPGTRLTVT.

The V gene is TRBV5-6, the J gene TRBJ1-2; TRBD1 matches 7 bases. Germline V gene lookup returns CDR1 SGHDT and CDR2 YYEEEE. The CDR3 spans 16 residues. The trim removed 0 bases at V and 3 bases at J, leaving 8 bases unmatched. The CDR3 DNA follows: TGTGCCAGCAGCTTGGCAATAACAGGGGCGCACTATGGCTACACCTTC. The encoded protein is CASSLAITGAHYGYTF.

The chain uses TRBV28 and TRBJ1-2, with TRBD1 as a possible D gene (6 bases). V dropped 7 bases and J dropped 10 bases, with 22 bases sitting between them. Per germline, CDR1 MDHEN and CDR2 SYDVKM. The CDR3 runs 14 residues. The CDR3 protein is CASIKRGGGPVYTF. CDR3 in DNA: TGTGCCAGCATTAAAAGGGGGGGTGGCCCCGTCTACACCTTC.

This chain connects TRBV2 to TRBJ1-5, with 7 bases lining up with TRBD1. Germline V CDR1 and CDR2: SNHLY, FYNNEI. The ends lost 6 bases at V and 4 bases at J; junction bases unmatched: 3. The CDR3 is made up of 13 amino acids. CDR3 protein: CASSAQGNQPQHF. CDR3 DNA: TGTGCCAGCAGCGCACAGGGGAATCAGCCCCAGCATTTT.

This rearrangement joins TRBV11-2 to TRBJ2-7; TRBD1 aligns across 9 bases. Germline values: CDR1 SGHAT, CDR2 FQNNGV. Unmatched junction bases numbered 7, after V lost 2 bases and J lost 2 bases. The CDR3 runs to 16 residues. The CDR3 DNA reads as TGTGCCAGCAGCTTAAGCCCTCGGGACAGGGCCTACGAGCAGTACTTC. It is translated as CASSLSPRDRAYEQYF.

The gene calls are TRBV5-1 and TRBJ1-2, with 8 nucleotides matching TRBD1. Losses at the gene ends were 5 bases for V and 8 bases for J; bases not matched to a gene: 11. The CDR3 contains 14 residues. CDR1 and CDR2 (germline): SGHRS, YFSETQ. CDR3: CASREETGESGYTF. The CDR3 DNA reads as TGCGCCAGCAGGGAGGAGACAGGGGAAAGCGGCTACACCTTC.

The rearrangement uses TRBV27 and TRBJ2-7; TRBD2 might be the D (5 bases). V lost 1 base and J 3 bases, leaving 16 bases between the germline ends. CDR1 is MNHEY and CDR2 is SMNVEV in the germline V gene (reference sequence). The length of the CDR3 is 16 residues. The CDR3 DNA sequence: TGTGCCAGCAGTTTATTGGGTGCTAGGAGGTACTACGAGCAGTACTTC. Protein: CASSLLGARRYYEQYF.

The rearrangement links TRBV6-4 to TRBJ2-3; D may be TRBD1 (6 bases). CDR1 is MRHNA, CDR2 SNTAGT, per germline. The CDR3 is 14 amino acids. V dropped 2 bases and J dropped 4 bases, with 10 bases sitting between them. CDR3 DNA sequence: TGTGCCAGCAGTGACATCACAGGGTCAGATACGCAGTATTTT. Its translation is CASSDITGSDTQYF.

This clone has a single count. DNA of the CDR3: TGTGCCAGCAGCAAAGGAGGGACTAGCGGGTCCCGCACAGATACGCAGTATTTT. Protein product: CASSKGGTSGSRTDTQYF. This rearrangement joins TRBV21-1 to TRBJ2-3; the DNA was not compared with TRBD2, the D call given in the table. TRBV21-1 is a recognized pseudogene. There are 18 residues in the CDR3.

The J gene is TRBJ2-7, the V gene TRBV30, with 12 positions matching TRBD2. CDR3 size: 16 residues. Trimming removed 0 bases from V and 4 bases from J; junction bases left unmatched: 7. Germline assignment: CDR1 GTSNPN and CDR2 SVGIG (reference sequence). CDR3 sequence reads: CAWSVNFGLAGYEQYF. The CDR3 DNA sequence: TGTGCCTGGAGTGTAAATTTTGGACTAGCGGGGTACGAGCAGTACTTC.

The table lists this clone with a count of one. CDR3 sequence reads: CASSVWQGSSYNEQFF. The CDR3 DNA is TGTGCCAGCAGTGTATGGCAGGGGAGCTCCTACAATGAGCAGTTCTTC. The chain has TRBV2 and TRBJ2-1, with D perhaps TRBD1 (6 bases). V was cut by 4 bases and J by 0 bases, with 13 bases left in between. There are 16 residues in the CDR3. Germline V CDR1 and CDR2: SNHLY, FYNNEI.

The gene calls are TRBV5-4 and TRBJ2-7; 9 bases are a match to TRBD1. This CDR3 is built from 15 residues. V shed 8 bases, J shed 2 bases, and the junction held 11 bases outside the gene matches. The germline V gene has CDR1 SGHNT and CDR2 YYREEE (reference sequence). The DNA of the CDR3 is TGTGCCAGTCAACTAACCGGGACAGGGACCTACGAGCAGTACTTC. Protein sequence: CASQLTGTGTYEQYF.

The CDR3 loop is CASSNGGREPMNTEAFF. CDR3 DNA: TGTGCCAGCAGCAATGGGGGCAGGGAGCCTATGAACACTGAAGCTTTCTTT. The chain uses TRBV21-1 and TRBJ1-1; the table's D gene call, TRBD1, was not cross checked with the DNA. TRBV21-1 is described as a pseudogene. This CDR3 has 17 residues.

The chain carries TRBV7-9 and TRBJ1-1; D is unclear. The CDR3 has 14 residues. Germline V gives CDR1 SEHNR, CDR2 FQNEAQ (reference sequence). The V end was cut by 5 bases, the J end by 0 bases, with 10 bases between. CDR3 DNA sequence: TGTGCCAGCAGCCCCACTAGACTGAACACTGAAGCTTTCTTT. Its translation is CASSPTRLNTEAFF.

The genes are TRBV29-1 and TRBJ1-4; 7 bases fit TRBD1. V dropped 6 bases and J dropped 8; count of bases not matched to a gene: 9. Germline assignment: CDR1 SQVTM and CDR2 ANQGSEA. The CDR3 totals 13 residues. CDR3 nucleotide sequence: TGCAGCGTACACACAGGGGTCGGGGAAAAACTGTTTTTT. Translated, it gives CSVHTGVGEKLFF.

J is TRBJ1-1 and V is TRBV2; tentatively, D is TRBD1 (6 bases). From germline, CDR1 is SNHLY and CDR2 FYNNEI. V was shortened by 8 bases and J by 2 bases, with 12 bases between the two germline ends. The CDR3 is made up of 13 amino acids. CDR3 sequence reads: CASLGQSNTEAFF. The CDR3 DNA sequence: TGTGCCAGCCTAGGACAGTCTAACACTGAAGCTTTCTTT.

The chain combines TRBV5-6 with TRBJ1-1, with D perhaps TRBD1 (6 bases). CDR1 is SGHDT and CDR2 is YYEEEE in the germline V gene. There are 12 residues in the CDR3. The V end lost 6 bases, the J end lost 3 bases, and 9 bases lay between the germline ends. In DNA, the CDR3 is TGTGCCAGCATGAGGGGGTACACTGAAGCTTTCTTT. Its protein product is CASMRGYTEAFF.

Of note for this clone: Other DNA sequences within the sample encode an identical CDR3. The gene calls are TRBV5-1 and TRBJ2-2, with TRBD2 identical over 7 bases. CDR3 size: 16 residues. Germline loops: CDR1 SGHRS, CDR2 YFSETQ. The V segment lost 0 bases and the J segment 1 base; nucleotides outside the gene matches: 3. The CDR3 loop reads CASSLGSGMNTGELFF. CDR3 DNA sequence: TGCGCCAGCAGCTTGGGCAGCGGGATGAACACCGGGGAGCTGTTTTTT.

This chain uses TRBV7-2 with TRBJ1-4; 7 bases fit TRBD1. V lost 4 bases, J lost 8 bases, and 7 bases stayed unmatched. CDR1 and CDR2 from the germline V gene are SGHTA and FQGNSA. The CDR3 is 14 amino acids. CDR3 residues: CASSSTGSGEKLFF. CDR3 in DNA: TGTGCCAGCAGCTCGACAGGGTCAGGGGAAAAACTGTTTTTT.

This chain joins TRBV13 and TRBJ2-1, with D uncertain. The V gene's germline CDR1 is PRHDT and CDR2 FYEKMQ (reference sequence). V gave up 4 bases and J gave up 6 bases, with 4 bases separating them. CDR3 length: 11 residues. The CDR3 sequence is CASSSSNEQFF. As DNA, the CDR3 is TGTGCCAGCAGCTCGAGCAATGAGCAGTTCTTC.

The CDR3: CASSYDRTYGYTF. As DNA, the CDR3 is TGCGCCAGCAGCTACGACAGGACCTATGGCTACACCTTC. This chain joins TRBV5-1 and TRBJ1-2; TRBD1 is a possible D gene (6 bases). The CDR3 runs 13 residues. CDR1 and CDR2 from the germline V gene are SGHRS and YFSETQ. V dropped 3 bases and J dropped 4 bases, with 10 bases sitting between them. Complete variable domain (other parts from reference TRBV5-1 and TRBJ1-2): KAGVTQTPRYLIKTRGQQVTLSCSPISGHRSVSWYQQTPGQGLQFLFEYFSETQRNKGNFPGRFSGRQFSNSRSEMNVSTLELGDSALYLCASSYDRTYGYTFGSGTRLTVV.

The chain links TRBV29-1 to TRBJ2-3, with 7 bases matching TRBD2. The length of the CDR3 is 15 residues. Germline V CDR1 and CDR2: SQVTM, ANQGSEA. Trimming took 7 bases from V and 2 from J; bases not matched to a gene: 12. CDR3 bases: TGCAGCGCCCCGCCTCTAGCGGCATTCACAGATACGCAGTATTTT. Residues: CSAPPLAAFTDTQYF.

This clone was recorded once. V gene TRBV10-3 combines with J gene TRBJ2-5; 9 bases line up with TRBD2. The CDR3 is made up of 16 amino acids. V gave up 3 bases and J gave up 5 bases; unmatched junction bases: 10. CDR1 and CDR2 (germline): ENHRY, SYGVKD. DNA of the CDR3: TGTGCCATCAGTGATAAGGGGCGGGAGGGAGAGGAGACCCAGTACTTC. Translated, it gives CAISDKGREGEETQYF.

The genes are TRBV29-1 and TRBJ2-3; perhaps TRBD1 as D (5 bases). This CDR3 is 12 amino acids long. The V end was cut by 7 bases, the J end by 1 base, with 9 bases between. Germline V gene data show CDR1 as SQVTM and CDR2 as ANQGSEA. The CDR3 DNA follows: TGCAGCGAAAAACAGGGCACAGATACGCAGTATTTT. Protein sequence: CSEKQGTDTQYF.

The genes are TRBV6-6 and TRBJ2-2; 8 bases map to TRBD1. CDR1 is MNHNY and CDR2 is SVGAGI in the germline V gene (reference sequence). With V trimmed by 2 bases and J by 8 bases, 4 bases remained unmatched. The CDR3 covers 14 residues. CDR3 nucleotides: TGTGCCAGCAGTTACCGGGACAGGATGGGGGAGCTGTTTTTT. This translates into CASSYRDRMGELFF.

This clone was detected only a few times. V usage is TRBV4-3 and J usage is TRBJ1-1; 9 bases are shared with TRBD1. The V segment lost 4 bases and the J segment 6 bases; nucleotides outside the gene matches: 3. Looked up from germline, CDR1 is LGHNA and CDR2 is YSLEER. CDR3 length: 13 residues. The CDR3 is CASSRDREAEAFF. In nucleotides, the CDR3 is TGCGCCAGCAGCCGGGACAGGGAAGCTGAAGCTTTCTTT.

V is TRBV5-1 and J is TRBJ1-4; 10 nucleotides agree with TRBD1. Losses at the gene ends were 1 base for V and 8 bases for J; bases not matched to a gene: 5. CDR1 and CDR2 from the germline V gene are SGHRS and YFSETQ. This CDR3 contains 15 residues. CDR3 protein: CASSLFGTGAEKLFF. The CDR3, as DNA: TGCGCCAGCAGCTTGTTCGGGACAGGGGCGGAAAAACTGTTTTTT.

The V and J genes are TRBV7-9 and TRBJ2-7; 7 bases match TRBD1. V was pared by 2 bases and J by 5 bases, with 6 bases of the junction left unmatched. The CDR3 covers 14 residues. Germline V gene lookup returns CDR1 SEHNR and CDR2 FQNEAQ (reference sequence). The CDR3 sequence: CASSLSGGGDEQYF. In nucleotides, the CDR3 is TGTGCCAGCAGCTTATCAGGGGGTGGGGACGAGCAGTACTTC.

The chain carries TRBV2 and TRBJ2-3, with 9 bases identical to TRBD2. The V and J ends lost 3 bases and 3 bases, in that order; junction bases with no gene match: 7. Looked up from germline, CDR1 is SNHLY and CDR2 is FYNNEI. There are 16 residues in the CDR3. DNA of the CDR3: TGTGCCAGCAGTGAGGATAGCGGGAGAGGGACAGATACGCAGTATTTT. Protein sequence: CASSEDSGRGTDTQYF.